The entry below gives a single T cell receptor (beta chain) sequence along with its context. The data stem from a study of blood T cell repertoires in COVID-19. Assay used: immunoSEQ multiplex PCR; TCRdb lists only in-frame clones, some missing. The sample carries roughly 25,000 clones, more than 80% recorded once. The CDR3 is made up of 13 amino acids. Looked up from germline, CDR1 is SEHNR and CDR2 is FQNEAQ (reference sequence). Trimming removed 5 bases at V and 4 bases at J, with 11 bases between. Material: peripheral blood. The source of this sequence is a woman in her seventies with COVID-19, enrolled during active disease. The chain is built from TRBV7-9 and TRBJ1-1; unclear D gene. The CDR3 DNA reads TGTGCCAGCAGCGTCCGAACTGGCACTGAAGCTTTCTTT. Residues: CASSVRTGTEAFF.